This is a list of T cell receptor beta chains from one sample in a study of cytomegalovirus exposure and HLA in healthy donors. Assay: immunoSEQ multiplex PCR; the TCRdb copy retains only in-frame clones and omits some. The sample lists approximately 290,000 clones, about four fifths occurring once. Sequenced material: PBMCs. The receptors were sampled from a girl aged 2-10 years in good health and CMV-seronegative. Both conserved end residues are part of each CDR3. Only part of the rows carry a size: once, few, many, or a class if the clone is expanded.

TRBV2	.	CASSRWSSGNTIYF
TRBV29-1	.	CSVGANGEAFF
TRBV9	once	CASSVAGAGRRETQYF
TRBV11-3	few	CASSPGIERTGVQPQHF
TRBV28	.	CASSLFESISNQPQHF
TRBV6-5	few	CASSGERVGDTQYF
TRBV4-1	.	CASSQAKSRLLPRGGTGELFF
TRBV7-9	.	CASSLRPAEYNEQFF
TRBV18	few	CASSPRSGTGGIYEQYF
TRBV18	.	CASSSPDSPSGYTF
TRBV27	few	CASSDLGNTGELFF
TRBV11-2	.	CAAGSGRAPGNEQFF
TRBV27	.	CASSLTGRGSETQYF
TRBV2	.	CASSEVAGASYEQYF
TRBV30	few	CAWSVAGWGEQFF
TRBV6-4	.	CASSAKANTEAFF
TRBV11-3	.	CASSLGLGSNTEAFF
TRBV19	few	CASNRDRYNQPQHF
TRBV28	.	CATSDGTGIKEQYF
TRBV10-3	.	CAIKSSRGRPGELFF
TRBV19	few	CASSRDRGNSPLHF
TRBV11-2	.	CASSSRQGAETQYF
TRBV4-1	once	CASSQDGEVLLETQYF
TRBV4-1	few	CASSHAAGNTEAFF
TRBV7-8	.	CASRGGGRADEQYF
TRBV20-1	.	CSATPLSEQYF
TRBV6-5	.	CASARTSGTDTQYF
TRBV19	few	CASSIRTSGGSSNEQFF
TRBV2	few	CASGAGQIYGYTF
TRBV2	.	CASTAGELETQYF
TRBV29-1	.	CSVGGLAGFISYNEQFF
TRBV2	.	CASEITGVGTGELFF
TRBV29-1	.	CSVGSSYEQYF
TRBV11-2	once	CASSGDRNTEAFF
TRBV29-1	.	CSVADRYMLRETQYF
TRBV27	once	CASSSIISTDTQYF
TRBV5-1	.	CASKFGGDNTGELFF
TRBV5-1	once	CASSLARQGGSPLHF
TRBV30	.	CALGEGEAKNIQYF
TRBV10-3	.	CAISEPGGSNQPQHF
TRBV5-1	.	CASSLGAGGGETQYF
TRBV6-5	.	CASSYALAGGGHEQYF
TRBV7-9	.	CASSPSRWDNSYEQYF
TRBV4-1	.	CASSQDTFRRQNEKLFF
TRBV27	few	CASSFSSSGNTIYF
TRBV11-2	.	CASSSSTLAKNIQYF